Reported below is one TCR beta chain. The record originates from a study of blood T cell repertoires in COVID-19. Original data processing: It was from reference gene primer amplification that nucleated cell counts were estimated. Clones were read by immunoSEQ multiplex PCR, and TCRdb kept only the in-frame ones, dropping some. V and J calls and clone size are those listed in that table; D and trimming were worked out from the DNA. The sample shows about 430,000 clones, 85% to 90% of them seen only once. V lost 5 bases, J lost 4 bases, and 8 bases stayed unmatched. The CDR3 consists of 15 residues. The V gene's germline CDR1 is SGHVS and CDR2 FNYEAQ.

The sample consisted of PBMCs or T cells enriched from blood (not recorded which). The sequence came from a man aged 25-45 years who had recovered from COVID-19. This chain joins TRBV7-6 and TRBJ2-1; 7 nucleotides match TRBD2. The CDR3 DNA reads TGTGCCAGCAGCCCCAGCGGGAATGTGTACAATGAGCAGTTCTTC. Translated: CASSPSGNVYNEQFF. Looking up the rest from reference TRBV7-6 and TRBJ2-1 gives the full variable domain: GAGVSQSPRYKVTKRGQDVALRCDPISGHVSLYWYRQALGQGPEFLTYFNYEAQQDKSGLPNDRFSAERPEGSISTLTIQRTEQRDSAMYRCASSPSGNVYNEQFFGPGTRLTVL.